This is a list of T cell receptor beta chains from one sample in a study of T-cell reconstitution after alpha-beta-depleted transplantation in children. TCRdb re-called the PCR reads through MiXCR, storing one row per CDR3 protein. The sample yields hundreds of thousands of distinct CDR3 sequences, about 16% seen once. This specimen consisted of PBMCs from the stem cell graft donor, obtained from the stem cell graft. These receptors were taken from a human donor who donated a stem cell graft to a child with acute lymphoblastic leukemia. The CDR3 runs from the conserved cysteine through the conserved F or W. D genes are given only for firm matches. Clone size is stated in some rows and not others, as once, few, many or a class when expanded.

V	J	D	size	DNA	CDR3
TRBV20-1	TRBJ2-3	TRBD2	few	TGCAGTGCTAGCGCCAACCGGGGGGGCACAGATACGCAGTATTTT	CSASANRGGTDTQYF
TRBV7-6	TRBJ1-2	TRBD1	once	TGTGCCAGCACCACCTATTGGGACAGCAGGCAGTTAAACTATGGCTACACCTTC	CASTTYWDSRQLNYGYTF
TRBV7-9	TRBJ2-1	TRBD2	few	TGTGCCAGCAGCTCCACCGGGACTACCCACTCCTACAATGAGCAGTTCTTC	CASSSTGTTHSYNEQFF
TRBV7-9	TRBJ1-2	NA	NA	TGTGCCAGCAGCTCGCCCTTTGGGGACTCCTATGGCTACACCTTC	CASSSPFGDSYGYTF
TRBV3-1	TRBJ2-7	TRBD1	NA	TGTGCCAGCTGTTTGGGACAGATCCGGGACAGCAAACTGGCCTACGAGCAGTACTTC	CASCLGQIRDSKLAYEQYF
TRBV3-1	TRBJ2-3	NA	NA	TGTGCCAGCAGCCAAGATCTTGGAAGCACAGATACGCAGTATTTT	CASSQDLGSTDTQYF
TRBV24-1	TRBJ2-2	NA	NA	TGTGCCACCAGTGATTTGGTGAACACCGGGGAGCTGTTTTTT	CATSDLVNTGELFF
TRBV13	TRBJ1-2	NA	few	TGTGCCAGCAGCTTATTGTTTGCGGGGGCTTATGGCTACACCTTC	CASSLLFAGAYGYTF
TRBV6-5	TRBJ1-5	NA	NA	TGTGCCAGCAGTTACTCCCAGGGCCTGAATTCTGACCAGCCCCAGCATTTT	CASSYSQGLNSDQPQHF
TRBV12-3/TRBV12-4	TRBJ1-1	NA	few	TGTGCCAGCAAAAACTGGAGAAGTGGGGCCCACACTGAAGCTTTCTTT	CASKNWRSGAHTEAFF
TRBV9	TRBJ2-7	TRBD2	many	TGTGCCAGCAGCGTAGAGGGAGGGACCTACGAGCAGTACTTC	CASSVEGGTYEQYF
TRBV19	TRBJ2-3	NA	few	TGTGCCAGTAGTACACGGGGGCTAAACGGCGGGACGCAGTATTTT	CASSTRGLNGGTQYF
TRBV5-1	TRBJ1-2	NA	many	TGCGCCAGCAGCCGGGACCATTCTAACTATGGCTACACCTTC	CASSRDHSNYGYTF
TRBV3-1	TRBJ2-1	NA	few	TGTGCCAGCAGCCATCCGGGCAGCTCCTACAATGAGCAGTTCTTC	CASSHPGSSYNEQFF
TRBV27	TRBJ2-1	NA	few	TGTGCCAGCAGTTTATATTTGTCGGAATTGACATATGAGCAGTTCTTC	CASSLYLSELTYEQFF
TRBV20-1	TRBJ2-6	NA	NA	TGCAGTGCCCCAAAGAGGAGCTCTGGGGCCAACGTCCTGACTTTC	CSAPKRSSGANVLTF
TRBV5-1	TRBJ2-1	NA	few	TGCGCCAGCAGCTTGGACCGGGGCCTAACGAATGAGCAGTTCTTC	CASSLDRGLTNEQFF
TRBV4-2	TRBJ2-1	TRBD2	many	TGTGCCAGCAGCCCCCGGACTAGCAATGAGCAGTTCTTC	CASSPRTSNEQFF
TRBV27	TRBJ2-1	TRBD2	once	TGTGCCAGCAGTGGGACTAGCGGGTTGACCTACAATGAGCAGTTCTTC	CASSGTSGLTYNEQFF
TRBV5-1	TRBJ1-1	NA	few	TGCGCCAGCAGCTTGGACACCGAACTCATGAACACTGAAGCTTTCTTT	CASSLDTELMNTEAFF
TRBV27	TRBJ1-1	NA	NA	TGTGCCAGCAGTTTAAGTGGATCGGCTGCGGCTTTCTTT	CASSLSGSAAAFF
TRBV29-1	TRBJ2-1	NA	many	TGCAGCGTGGGAGACAGGACCTCGAGGAATGAGCAGTTCTTC	CSVGDRTSRNEQFF
TRBV24-1	TRBJ2-5	NA	few	TGTGCCACCAGCCCGGACAGTCGCGGGACCCAGTACTTC	CATSPDSRGTQYF
TRBV12-3/TRBV12-4	TRBJ2-1	TRBD1	few	TGTGCCAGCAGTCCGCTAGAAGGACAGGACTACAATGAGCAGTTCTTC	CASSPLEGQDYNEQFF
TRBV7-9	TRBJ2-7	NA	NA	TGTGCCAGCGAGGAGACGGCGACCTACGAGCAGTACTTC	CASEETATYEQYF
TRBV6-1	TRBJ2-7	TRBD1	NA	TGTGCCAGCAGACAGGGGCTTTACTACGAGCAGTACTTC	CASRQGLYYEQYF
TRBV15	TRBJ2-3	NA	few	TGTGCCACCAGCAGAGACCTTAGGGGGGCTAGCACAGATACGCAGTATTTT	CATSRDLRGASTDTQYF
TRBV27	TRBJ1-5	NA	many	TGTGCCAGCACCACGGGGGACAGCAATCAGCCCCAGCATTTT	CASTTGDSNQPQHF
TRBV12-3/TRBV12-4	TRBJ2-7	TRBD2	NA	TGTGCCAGCAGGGCGGGACTACACTACGAGCAGTACTTC	CASRAGLHYEQYF
TRBV6-5	TRBJ1-4	NA	few	TGTGCCAGCAGTTACTCGGGGGGAGAAAAACTGTTTTTT	CASSYSGGEKLFF
TRBV4-2	TRBJ2-2	NA	NA	TGTGCCAGCAGCCAACCTGAATCGAACACCGGGGAGCTGTTTTTT	CASSQPESNTGELFF
TRBV20-1	TRBJ2-2	TRBD2	NA	TGCAGTGCTAGTGGAGTAGCGGGTGTTGTGGACACCGGGGAGCTGTTTTTT	CSASGVAGVVDTGELFF
TRBV19	TRBJ1-1	TRBD1	few	TGTGCCAGTAGTCCTTGGGACAGGGGGACTGAAGCTTTCTTT	CASSPWDRGTEAFF
TRBV20-1	TRBJ2-1	NA	many	TGCAGTGCTAGAGGTGGTAATGAGCAGTTCTTC	CSARGGNEQFF
TRBV20-1	TRBJ1-2	NA	few	TGCAGTGCTAGAGCCTCGCGGAGCGCACAAGGCTACACCTTC	CSARASRSAQGYTF
TRBV4-1	TRBJ2-7	NA	NA	TGCGCCAGCAGCCAAGATTCCAGGGATTTAGAGGTGCAGTACTTC	CASSQDSRDLEVQYF
TRBV27	TRBJ2-1	NA	few	TGTGCCAGCAGTTGGGCGGGGGCATTTAATGAGCAGTTCTTC	CASSWAGAFNEQFF
TRBV12-3/TRBV12-4	TRBJ2-6	TRBD1	few	TGTGCCAGCAGTGGTACCCGGGACAGGGCCTCTAAAGGTGGGGCCAACGTCCTGACTTTC	CASSGTRDRASKGGANVLTF
TRBV5-1	TRBJ2-3	NA	NA	TGCGCCAGCAGCTCGGGAACCGGGACGGGCACAGATACGCAGTATTTT	CASSSGTGTGTDTQYF
TRBV11-2	TRBJ2-1	TRBD1	NA	TGTGCCAGCAGCCCAGACAGGGGATACTACAATGAGCAGTTCTTC	CASSPDRGYYNEQFF
TRBV5-1	TRBJ2-2	NA	NA	TGCGCCAGCAGCTTGATGGATCCCACCGGGGAGCTGTTTTTT	CASSLMDPTGELFF
TRBV27	TRBJ1-1	NA	few	TGTGCCAGCAGTTTATCGGGGAGAGTGAACACTGAAGCTTTCTTT	CASSLSGRVNTEAFF
TRBV12-3/TRBV12-4	TRBJ1-2	NA	many	TGTGCCAGCAGTTTAGTTGGGTCCTATGGCTACACCTTC	CASSLVGSYGYTF
TRBV7-3	TRBJ2-1	NA	few	TGTGCCAGCAGCTTTACCCCCCCTAGGAATGAGCAGTTCTTC	CASSFTPPRNEQFF
TRBV29-1	TRBJ1-4	NA	few	TGCAGCGTTGAATCGGCAGGCCATGAAAAACTGTTTTTT	CSVESAGHEKLFF